The T cell receptor beta chain under discussion was sequenced for a study of blood T cell repertoires in COVID-19. In the study overall: Whether acute or convalescent, the COVID-19 samples came from the United States, Italy and Spain. The analysed material was cDNA or gDNA that came from T cells, B-cell-depleted T cells, or PBMCs.

Grouping used clinical history reported by participants in a survey and questionnaire. Recovered status applied to Cohort 3 donors who had two consecutive negative PCRs. It also applied to those with clearance or with symptom resolution. Measured with immunoSEQ multiplex PCR; TCRdb has only the in-frame clones, and not every one. The sample lists 150,000 to 200,000 clones, over 80% seen once, with roughly 13% in the top ten. The CDR3 sequence is 14 residues long. V dropped 7 bases and J dropped 8; count of bases not matched to a gene: 11. Germline V lookup: CDR1 ENHRY, CDR2 SYGVKD. This TCR derives from a woman aged 60 to 75 who had recovered from COVID-19. Material: PBMCs or T cells enriched from blood (not recorded which). The chain is built from TRBV10-3 and TRBJ2-1; 7 bases fit TRBD2. The CDR3, as DNA: TGTGCCATCAACCCCCGAGCGGGGTCCGATGAGCAGTTCTTC. Translation: CAINPRAGSDEQFF.